A selection of T cell receptor beta chains follows, all from one sample in a study of CD8+ T cells in alopecia areata. Produced via immunoSEQ multiplex PCR; TCRdb's table is partial and in-frame only. The sample lists 110,000 or so clones, around 61% occurring once. Sequences were obtained from CD4+ T cells sorted from blood. The receptors shown here come from a human donor in good health. Each CDR3 is given with its conserved first and last residue.

j_call: TRBJ1-4; v_call: TRBV2; cdr3_aa: CASTRDMGEKLFF
j_call: TRBJ2-7; v_call: TRBV15; cdr3_aa: CATSRDHSGTMEQYF
j_call: TRBJ1-1; v_call: TRBV5-4; cdr3_aa: CASSSGLGTEAFF
j_call: TRBJ2-5; v_call: TRBV27; cdr3_aa: CASKRSDRDGETQYF
j_call: TRBJ1-2; v_call: TRBV29-1; cdr3_aa: CSGVNLSSGNYDGYTF
j_call: TRBJ2-3; v_call: TRBV19; cdr3_aa: CASSRGGRKDTQYF
j_call: TRBJ1-2; v_call: TRBV25-1; cdr3_aa: CASSGEIYGYTF
j_call: TRBJ2-7; v_call: TRBV25-1; cdr3_aa: CASSAPGMIFEQYF
j_call: TRBJ1-5; v_call: TRBV19; cdr3_aa: CASSSRGQNQPQHF
j_call: TRBJ2-6; v_call: TRBV6-5; cdr3_aa: CASSYYRISGANVLTF
j_call: TRBJ1-2; v_call: TRBV20-1; cdr3_aa: CSAGQGRFYTF
j_call: TRBJ1-5; v_call: TRBV2; cdr3_aa: CASSLARGLKWAQHF
j_call: TRBJ1-2; v_call: TRBV29-1; cdr3_aa: CSDLTGGAYGYTF
j_call: TRBJ2-5; v_call: TRBV2; cdr3_aa: CASSLLLETQYF
j_call: TRBJ1-6; v_call: TRBV2; cdr3_aa: CASSEGSPLHF
j_call: TRBJ1-2; v_call: TRBV18; cdr3_aa: CASSPEQGGYTF
j_call: TRBJ2-5; v_call: TRBV2; cdr3_aa: CASTNPRVGGETQYF
j_call: TRBJ2-2; v_call: TRBV7-2; cdr3_aa: CASSSMVTNTGELFF
j_call: TRBJ2-3; v_call: TRBV29-1; cdr3_aa: CSVGNTDTQYF
j_call: TRBJ1-2; v_call: TRBV10-3; cdr3_aa: CAISGGYYYGYTF
j_call: TRBJ2-2; v_call: TRBV30; cdr3_aa: CAWSPSPTGELFF
j_call: TRBJ1-2; v_call: TRBV29-1; cdr3_aa: CSVVDRANYGYTF
j_call: TRBJ1-2; v_call: TRBV15; cdr3_aa: CATSREHRGFGYTF
j_call: TRBJ1-2; v_call: TRBV27; cdr3_aa: CASSLTTGPPYGYTF
j_call: TRBJ2-2; v_call: TRBV4-2; cdr3_aa: CASSQDNSYTGELFF
j_call: TRBJ2-7; v_call: TRBV27; cdr3_aa: CASSLMGGHYEQYF
j_call: TRBJ1-1; v_call: TRBV29-1; cdr3_aa: CSAKGQPNTEAFF
j_call: TRBJ2-7; v_call: TRBV4-1; cdr3_aa: CASSLSWGNEQYF
j_call: TRBJ1-5; v_call: TRBV30; cdr3_aa: CAWSLGVDQPQHF
j_call: TRBJ2-5; v_call: TRBV5-6; cdr3_aa: CASSQDRSETQYF
j_call: TRBJ2-2; v_call: TRBV30; cdr3_aa: CAWQGVGPAGELFF
j_call: TRBJ2-7; v_call: TRBV5-1; cdr3_aa: CASSLGDIYEQYF
j_call: TRBJ2-1; v_call: TRBV29-1; cdr3_aa: CSVDRGRGNEQFF
j_call: TRBJ1-1; v_call: TRBV28; cdr3_aa: CASSFLGSTEAFF
j_call: TRBJ2-3; v_call: TRBV4-2; cdr3_aa: CASSQDGGQGDTQYF
j_call: TRBJ2-7; v_call: TRBV30; cdr3_aa: CARSTGNYEQYF
j_call: TRBJ2-2; v_call: TRBV2; cdr3_aa: CASWNTGELFF
j_call: TRBJ1-2; v_call: TRBV30; cdr3_aa: CAWSAGPFNYGYTF
j_call: TRBJ1-1; v_call: TRBV29-1; cdr3_aa: CSAKGQMNTEAFF
j_call: TRBJ1-4; v_call: TRBV9; cdr3_aa: CASSKPGKRGEKLFF
j_call: TRBJ1-5; v_call: TRBV4-1; cdr3_aa: CASSQGTGGPQPQHF
j_call: TRBJ2-5; v_call: TRBV11-2; cdr3_aa: CASSPAETQYF